The T cell receptor (beta chain) under discussion was sequenced for a study of vaccination and CD4 T cells after COVID-19. Study results and limitations: A median of approximately 90% of reactive clones, in convalescent patients, became evident only post-vaccination.

Once obtained from cultured CD4+ T cells, the DNA was sequenced using the Oncomine TCR Beta short-read assay. Genomic DNA was isolated from cultured CD4+ T cells. TCRdb independently ran MiXCR on the PCR reads; one entry per CDR3 protein. The profile covers about 24,000 distinct CDR3 sequences, with 35% to 55% appearing a single time and approximately 4% taken by the ten largest. The CDR3 spans 19 residues. Germline trimming cut 2 bases from V and 0 bases from J; bases unmatched to any gene: 14. Germline lookup yields CDR1 SGHVS and CDR2 FQNEAQ. Points on this clonotype: The antigen is not known.

Time point specified: late sampling 161 to 241 days after vaccination in three convalescent patients. Stated treatment: roughly 10-day PBMC culture with coronavirus spike peptide pools or control peptides (ViraFEST assay). The TCR sequence derives from a human donor who had recovered from COVID-19. The sequencing used CD4+ T cells from blood, cultured in vitro, collected about 7 months after SARS-CoV-2 vaccination. The chain is built from TRBV7-8 and TRBJ2-3, with TRBD2 matching 7 bases. CDR3 protein: CASSLKPSGGPWSTDTQYF. In DNA form, the CDR3 reads TGTGCCAGCAGCTTAAAACCTAGCGGAGGCCCTTGGAGCACAGATACGCAGTATTTT.